This T cell receptor (beta chain) derives from a study of T cells in Graves' hyperthyroidism and ophthalmopathy (dated by TCRdb to between 2019 and 2020). For the study in its entirety: Peripheral blood was collected at initial diagnosis, before any treatment. TCR V-J signatures able to tell the groups apart were searched for in a discovery cohort of some 97 patients, of whom over 40 had Graves' ophthalmopathy and some 60 had stable Graves' hyperthyroidism. Whether ophthalmopathy could be predicted prospectively was tested in an independent validation cohort made up of under 20 hyperthyroidism patients plus 17 patients who later progressed to ophthalmopathy. The 75 to 100 discovery patients were divided at random into training and test sets in a 7:3 ratio. The study also compared thyroid tissue and blood T-cell repertoires from five or six Graves' hyperthyroidism patients. After sampling, hyperthyroidism patients received methimazole starting at 30 mg daily, and ophthalmopathy patients received high-dose intravenous methylprednisolone. The paper describes TCR Vbeta CDR3 sequencing of about 140 peripheral blood samples, made up of under 50 ophthalmopathy patients, 70 to 75 hyperthyroidism patients and 17 progressor patients. Here is what the overall study found, with its caveats: Sample size was not statistically predetermined, and investigators were not blinded to group allocation. A 13 V-J signature model separated ophthalmopathy from stable hyperthyroidism, with approximately 87% sensitivity and roughly 81% specificity in cross-validation and 80%/75% in testing. Most expanded thyroid clonotypes (frequency above 0.001) were also detected in blood, suggesting blood repertoires may reflect thyroid immune responses. In validation, the model predicted progression to ophthalmopathy a median of around six months before onset, with roughly 70% sensitivity and around 76% specificity.

The TCR beta CDR3 regions were amplified from the RNA transcripts. A first-round RT-PCR of the TCR CDR3 used the HTBI primer set with the Qiagen OneStep RT-PCR kit. Libraries were constructed in a second round of multiplex PCR, after which size selection and purification were performed. Sequencing of the libraries was done on an Illumina HiSeq2000 using paired-end 100 bp reads. Processing in the source paper ran as follows. SOAPnuke was used to process the raw data, removing reads that contained adapters or uncalled bases, had a mean Phred below 15, or lacked an exact match to the constant primer or identifier. High-quality paired reads were merged using COPE v1.2.5, and each unique nucleotide sequence was defined as a clonotype. MiTCR v1.1 was used to align the clonotypes against IMGT TRBV, TRBD and TRBJ reference segments. Only V-J combinations with frequency above 0.0001, covering 98% to 99.2% of repertoires, were analysed. A TCS score was defined as the ratio between F50 (clonal expansion) and ExV (chaos), using BLOSUM62-based TCRdist between CDR3 peptides within each V-J. Welch's t-statistics and random forest reduced just over 500 V-J features to under 15, which were used in a naive Bayes classifier (R e1071). In TCRdb, the public reads were trimmed at Q25 with fastp and aligned with MiXCR, with productive beta chains retained. Every CDR3 protein is listed once, alongside the most common genes and DNA of its rows. The V and J calls shown here were made by TCRdb, not taken from the authors' results. For this sample the table gives hundreds of thousands of distinct CDR3 sequences, of which 20% to 25% were detected only once. The ten largest account for around 47% of the sample.

In the ophthalmopathy patients, disease was moderately to severely active, with a Clinical Activity Score of 3 or more, a NOSPECS grade of 4 or more, and a duration of less than 3 months. Exclusion was applied to patients with uncontrolled infections, other autoimmune diseases, pregnancy or lactation. Clinical symptoms, serum thyroxine and TRAb, thyroid ultrasound, and orbital computed tomography formed the basis for the diagnoses. PBMCs were separated from approximately 10 ml of fresh peripheral blood using Ficoll-Paque density gradient centrifugation. Total RNA was extracted with Trizol reagent, and quality was checked on an Agilent 2100 Bioanalyzer. This clonotype appeared many times. No cognate antigen has been identified for it. No qualities accompany the bases; no much larger clone lies one base away. From the cysteine through the phenylalanine, the CDR3 covers 13 amino acids. Only the CDR3 portion is preserved as DNA: 39 bases, with reading frame beginning at the first base. CDR1 and CDR2, looked up from the germline V gene (reference sequence), are DFQATT and SNEGSKA. The germline V end is reduced by 3 bases and the J end by 0 bases; junction bases left unmatched: 0.

The rearrangement combines TRBV20-1 with TRBJ2-7; TRBD2 lines up with 9 middle nucleotides. This clonotype was sampled from a woman in her seventies with Graves' ophthalmopathy. Sequenced: blood. The nucleotide sequence reads as follows: TGCAGTGCTAGTAGCGGGAGCTCCTACGAGCAGTACTTC. Translated, this gives CSASSGSSYEQYF.